What follows are 24 T cell receptor beta chains derived from one specimen sequenced in a study of T-cell reconstitution after alpha-beta-depleted transplantation in children. Unique molecular identifiers were incorporated during preparation of the TCRbeta library. TCRdb reprocessed the PCR reads via MiXCR and lists one record per CDR3 protein. The sample gives more than 90,000 distinct CDR3 sequences, 10% of which show up once; under 35% is in the top ten. The sequencing here drew on PBMCs, taken before TCRalphabeta/CD19-depleted stem cell transplant. Receptor source: a boy between 2 and 10 years old with acute lymphoblastic leukemia, due to receive a stem cell transplant.

V and J are TRBV29-1 and TRBJ1-5; TRBD1 agrees at 11 bases. V gave up 7 bases and J gave up 9 bases; unmatched junction bases: 8. Germline CDR1 is SQVTM and CDR2 is ANQGSEA. CDR3 length equals 13 residues. CDR3 amino acids: CSARDRGTGPQHF. In DNA, the CDR3 is TGCAGCGCACGGGACAGGGGGACAGGGCCCCAGCATTTT.

This clonotype was counted many times. The chain recombines TRBV7-6 with TRBJ2-5, with 7 bases matching TRBD1. Germline loops: CDR1 SGHVS, CDR2 FNYEAQ. Trimming cost V 4 bases and J 5 bases; bases outside gene matches: 7. The CDR3 runs to 14 residues. This CDR3 is CASSSSTGVETQYF. The CDR3 DNA reads TGTGCCAGCAGCTCAAGCACAGGGGTGGAGACCCAGTACTTC. Together with reference TRBV7-6 and TRBJ2-5, the CDR3 gives the full variable domain: GAGVSQSPRYKVTKRGQDVALRCDPISGHVSLYWYRQALGQGPEFLTYFNYEAQQDKSGLPNDRFSAERPEGSISTLTIQRTEQRDSAMYRCASSSSTGVETQYFGPGTRLLVL.

CDR3 DNA sequence: TGTGCCAGCAGTGCGACTAGCGGGACTTCAAACATTCAGTACTTC. Translating gives CASSATSGTSNIQYF. This chain links TRBV2 with TRBJ2-4; 11 bases are shared with TRBD2. This CDR3 has 15 amino acids. The germline CDR1 and CDR2 sequences are SNHLY and FYNNEI. The J segment lost 6 bases and the V segment lost 4 bases, leaving 5 bases of the junction unmatched. Full variable domain (outside the CDR3, taken from reference TRBV2 and TRBJ2-4): EPEVTQTPSHQVTQMGQEVILRCVPISNHLYFYWYRQILGQKVEFLVSFYNNEISEKSEIFDDQFSVERPDGSNFTLKIRSTKLEDSAMYFCASSATSGTSNIQYFGAGTRLSVL.

The chain joins TRBV7-6 to TRBJ1-1; 7 bases line up with TRBD1. V trimming: 2 bases; J trimming: 8 bases; junction bases outside the gene matches: 8. This CDR3 region has 14 residues. Germline V gene data show CDR1 as SGHVS and CDR2 as FNYEAQ. The CDR3 loop reads CASSLHEGQKEAFF. As DNA, the CDR3 is TGTGCCAGCAGCTTACATGAGGGACAGAAAGAAGCTTTCTTT.

In its sample, this clonotype was seen a few times. The CDR3 coding sequence is TGTGCCAGCAGTTTAGACAGAGGGGCAGGGCGCAATGAGCAGTTCTTC. It is translated as CASSLDRGAGRNEQFF. This chain uses TRBV28 with TRBJ2-1; D assignment may be TRBD1 or TRBD2 (5 bases each). The CDR3 loop spans 16 amino acids. V shed 2 bases and J shed 6 bases, with 17 bases lying between them. Germline CDR1 and CDR2: MDHEN and SYDVKM.

There are a few counts of this clonotype. The chain has TRBV11-2 and TRBJ1-1; D is ambiguous. Germline V lookup: CDR1 SGHAT, CDR2 FQNNGV. V was cut by 2 bases and J by 2 bases, with 3 bases left in between. There are 12 residues in the CDR3. In DNA form, the CDR3 reads TGTGCCAGCAGCTTAACAAACACTGAAGCTTTCTTT. It codes for CASSLTNTEAFF.

This clonotype was seen a few times. The chain uses TRBV29-1 and TRBJ2-1; 12 nucleotides agree with TRBD1. V lost 3 bases and J lost 7; bases outside the gene matches: 7. From germline, CDR1 is SQVTM and CDR2 ANQGSEA. The CDR3 covers 15 residues. The DNA for the CDR3 is TGCAGCGTTGAGGGGACAGGGGGCTCGAGAAATGAGCAGTTCTTC. As protein: CSVEGTGGSRNEQFF.

This clonotype was detected a few times. The chain employs TRBV6-2 or TRBV6-3 and TRBJ2-5; 8 nucleotides align to TRBD1. Losses at the gene ends were 5 bases for V and 1 base for J; bases not matched to a gene: 6. The CDR3 sequence is 15 residues long. Germline CDR1 MNHEY, CDR2 SVGEGT. The CDR3 DNA reads as TGTGCCAGCAGTCCTTGGGGGACAGGCCAAGAGACCCAGTACTTC. Translated: CASSPWGTGQETQYF.

The chain carries TRBV5-1 and TRBJ2-1; 10 bases line up with TRBD2. The CDR3 totals 17 residues. The J segment lost 4 bases and the V segment lost 1 base, leaving 8 bases of the junction unmatched. In germline, CDR1 is SGHRS, CDR2 YFSETQ. The CDR3 region is CASSLFIAGGSYNEQFF. The CDR3 DNA is TGCGCCAGCAGCTTGTTTATAGCGGGAGGATCGTACAATGAGCAGTTCTTC. Variable domain in full (rest from reference TRBV5-1 and TRBJ2-1): KAGVTQTPRYLIKTRGQQVTLSCSPISGHRSVSWYQQTPGQGLQFLFEYFSETQRNKGNFPGRFSGRQFSNSRSEMNVSTLELGDSALYLCASSLFIAGGSYNEQFFGPGTRLTVL.

This clonotype was observed many times. The rearrangement uses TRBV7-8 and TRBJ2-7; D call uncertain. V lost 3 bases, J lost 0 bases, and 9 bases lay in between. This CDR3 contains 14 residues. In germline, CDR1 is SGHVS, CDR2 FQNEAQ. The CDR3 sequence is CASSFRRNSYEQYF. In nucleotides, the CDR3 is TGTGCCAGCAGCTTCCGGCGAAACTCCTACGAGCAGTACTTC.

This clonotype has a count of ten or more. The J gene is TRBJ2-1, the V gene TRBV5-5; D tentatively reads TRBD1 or TRBD2 (5 bases each). This CDR3 spans 12 amino acids. V dropped 3 bases and J dropped 7 bases, with 8 bases sitting between them. Germline V gives CDR1 SGHKS, CDR2 YYEKEE (reference sequence). The CDR3 sequence is CASSSGTNEQFF. Written as DNA, the CDR3 is TGTGCCAGCAGCTCAGGGACGAATGAGCAGTTCTTC.

This clonotype has just one count. The chain employs TRBV5-6 and TRBJ1-2, with D tentatively TRBD1 (5 bases). Trimming took 4 bases from V and 1 from J, leaving 11 bases between them. The CDR3 totals 14 residues. The germline gives CDR1 SGHDT, CDR2 YYEEEE. The CDR3 nucleotides are TGTGCCAGCAGCCGTAACAGGAATAACTATGGCTACACCTTC. It yields the protein CASSRNRNNYGYTF.

This clonotype was detected many times. The rearrangement links TRBV5-1 to TRBJ2-3, with no clear D. Germline V gives CDR1 SGHRS, CDR2 YFSETQ. Trimming shortened V by 4 bases and J by 1 base, and 19 bases separated the two germline ends. The CDR3 is 17 amino acids. CDR3 sequence (DNA): TGCGCCAGCAGCCCGCTGGAGCGCTTTCTTGGCACAGATACGCAGTATTTT. Translated: CASSPLERFLGTDTQYF.

The chain employs TRBV29-1 and TRBJ2-4; TRBD2 might be the D (5 bases). This CDR3 comprises 14 residues. CDR1 is SQVTM and CDR2 is ANQGSEA in the germline V gene. Trimming took off 4 bases at V and 4 bases at J, with 14 bases between the two ends. The CDR3 bases are TGCAGCGTTGGTAATAGCGTGGCTAAAAACATTCAGTACTTC. This encodes CSVGNSVAKNIQYF. Using reference TRBV29-1 and TRBJ2-4 for the parts outside the CDR3, the full variable domain is SAVISQKPSRDICQRGTSLTIQCQVDSQVTMMFWYRQQPGQSLTLIATANQGSEATYESGFVIDKFPISRPNLTFSTLTVSNMSPEDSSIYLCSVGNSVAKNIQYFGAGTRLSVL.

This sequence joins TRBV28 and TRBJ1-4; a weak D match, TRBD1 (5 bases). Germline V gene lookup returns CDR1 MDHEN and CDR2 SYDVKM. This CDR3 has 15 residues. V was clipped by 1 base and J by 10 bases, with 16 bases between them. The CDR3 spells CASSLSGATAAKLFF. CDR3 bases: TGTGCCAGCAGTTTATCCGGGGCCACAGCGGCAAAACTGTTTTTT.

This clonotype was observed a few times. This chain joins TRBV6-5 and TRBJ2-3; 7 nucleotides line up with TRBD2. CDR1 and CDR2 from the germline V gene are MNHEY and SVGAGI. The CDR3 extends over 14 amino acids. V lost 0 bases and J lost 6; bases outside the gene matches: 3. The chain's CDR3 is CASSYSGGCDTQYF. Written as DNA, the CDR3 is TGTGCCAGCAGTTACTCGGGAGGGTGCGATACGCAGTATTTT.

This clonotype was observed a handful of times. CDR3 DNA sequence: TGCAGTGCTAGCAAGGCGGTGGATGAGCAGTTCTTC. Translation gives CSASKAVDEQFF. The V call is TRBV20-1, the J call TRBJ2-1; D is undetermined. V lost 3 bases and J 8 bases, leaving 11 bases between the germline ends. The CDR3 runs 12 residues. CDR1 and CDR2 from the germline V gene are DFQATT and SNEGSKA (reference sequence).

The chain combines TRBV7-2 with TRBJ2-3; possibly TRBD2 for D (7 bases). Between the trimmed V and J ends, which lost 4 bases and 11 bases, there was a span of 22 bases. Germline CDR1 and CDR2: SGHTA and FQGNSA. The CDR3 runs to 15 residues. The CDR3 bases are TGTGCCAGCAGCTCAGAGGGGGGGGGACACTCCCGGCAGTATTTT. Translation: CASSSEGGGHSRQYF.

This clonotype was seen a handful of times. The chain combines TRBV24-1 with TRBJ2-3, with D uncertain. The CDR3 extends over 14 amino acids. Germline V CDR1 and CDR2: KGHDR, SFDVKD. Deletions cut 1 base from V and 2 bases from J, with 6 bases between. DNA for the CDR3: TGTGCCACCAGTGATTTCGACCACACAGATACGCAGTATTTT. Its translation: CATSDFDHTDTQYF.

This clonotype has ten or more counts. V gene TRBV28 combines with J gene TRBJ1-1; D is undetermined. The germline V gene has CDR1 MDHEN and CDR2 SYDVKM. The germline V and J ends were trimmed by 6 bases and 2 bases, with 19 bases remaining between them. The CDR3 sequence is 16 residues long. The CDR3 nucleotides are TGTGCCAGCAGCCCACCTGGCCGGGGTCTCAACACTGAAGCTTTCTTT. This codes for CASSPPGRGLNTEAFF.

The chain recombines TRBV29-1 with TRBJ2-7; 12 bases fit TRBD2. The germline V gene encodes CDR1 SQVTM and CDR2 ANQGSEA. This CDR3 has 13 residues. V gave up 6 bases and J gave up 6 bases; unmatched junction bases: 6. In DNA, the CDR3 is TGCAGCGTAACGACTAGCGGGAGAGGCGAGCAGTACTTC. This gives the protein CSVTTSGRGEQYF.

Of note for this clonotype: The conserved final phenylalanine or tryptophan is absent from the CDR3, which likely points to a read error. The CDR3 nucleotides are TGCAGTGCGGCCCCCCACGGACAGGGGACTGAAGCTTTCTAT. Its protein is CSAAPHGQGTEAFY. The chain has TRBV20-1 and TRBJ1-1, with TRBD1 matching 9 bases. The CDR3 length is 14 residues. From germline, CDR1 is DFQATT and CDR2 SNEGSKA (reference sequence). The V gene end was trimmed by 6 bases and the J gene end by 5 bases; junction bases not matched to a gene: 10.

This clonotype was observed a few times. The chain carries TRBV12-3 or TRBV12-4 and TRBJ2-1, with 7 bases matching TRBD2. V shed 7 bases, J shed 5 bases, and the junction held 8 bases outside the gene matches. The CDR3 totals 14 residues. The CDR3 bases are TGTGCCAGCATCCTCTCCGGGACTAACAATGAGCAGTTCTTC. The encoded protein is CASILSGTNNEQFF.

The rearrangement joins TRBV28 to TRBJ2-1; 11 bases align to TRBD1. Germline CDR1 is MDHEN and CDR2 is SYDVKM. This CDR3 is built from 16 residues. V shed 6 bases, J shed 5 bases, and the junction held 9 bases outside the gene matches. CDR3 sequence (DNA): TGTGCCAGCAGGGACAGGGGGCGAAGTGGGCACAATGAGCAGTTCTTC. It specifies CASRDRGRSGHNEQFF.